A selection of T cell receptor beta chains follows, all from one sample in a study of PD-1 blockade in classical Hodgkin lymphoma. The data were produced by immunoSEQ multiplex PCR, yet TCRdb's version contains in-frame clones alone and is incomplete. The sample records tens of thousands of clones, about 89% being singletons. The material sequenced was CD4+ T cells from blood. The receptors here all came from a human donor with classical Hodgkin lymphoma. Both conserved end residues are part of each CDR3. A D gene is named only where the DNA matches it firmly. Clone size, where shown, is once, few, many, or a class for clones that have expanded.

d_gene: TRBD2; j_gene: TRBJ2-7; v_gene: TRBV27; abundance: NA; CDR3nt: TGTGCCAGCAGTTTATCTAGCGGGATATACGAGCAGTACTTC; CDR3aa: CASSLSSGIYEQYF
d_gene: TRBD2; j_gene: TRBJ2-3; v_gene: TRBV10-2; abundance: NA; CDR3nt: TGCGCCACCAGAGCGGGAGGGCCCGGAGATACGCAGTATTTT; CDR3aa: CATRAGGPGDTQYF
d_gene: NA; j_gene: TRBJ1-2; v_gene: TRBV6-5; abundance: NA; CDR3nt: TGTGCCAGCAGTCCCGACAGTAACTATGGCTACACCTTC; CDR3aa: CASSPDSNYGYTF
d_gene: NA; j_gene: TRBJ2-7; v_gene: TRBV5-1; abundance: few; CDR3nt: TGCGCCAGCAGCTTGGCGGCGGAGGGCTACGAGCAGTACTTC; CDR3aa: CASSLAAEGYEQYF
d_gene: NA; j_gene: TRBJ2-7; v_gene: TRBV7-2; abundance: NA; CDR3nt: TGTGCCAGCAGCTTAGACTATCCCCCCTACGAGCAGTACTTC; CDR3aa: CASSLDYPPYEQYF
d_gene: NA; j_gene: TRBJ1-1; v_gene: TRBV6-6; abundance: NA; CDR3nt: TGTGCCAGCAGTCGACGGGGCACGCTGGGGGCTTTCTTT; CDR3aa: CASSRRGTLGAFF
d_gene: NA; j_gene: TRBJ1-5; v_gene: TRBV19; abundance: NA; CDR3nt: TGTGCCAGTAGTATTAGAGGGGGTCGCAATCAGCCCCAGCATTTT; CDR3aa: CASSIRGGRNQPQHF
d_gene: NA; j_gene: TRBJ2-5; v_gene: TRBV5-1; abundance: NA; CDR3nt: TGCGCCAGCAGCTTGGCCCCAGGGAAAGAGACCCAGTACTTC; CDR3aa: CASSLAPGKETQYF
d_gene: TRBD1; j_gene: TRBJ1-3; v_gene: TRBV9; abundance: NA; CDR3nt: TGTGCCAGCAGCCCCCGACAGGGGTTCGGTGGAAACACCATATATTTT; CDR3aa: CASSPRQGFGGNTIYF
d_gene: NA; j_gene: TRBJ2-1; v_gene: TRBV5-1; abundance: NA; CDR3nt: TGCGCCAGCAGCTTAGGACTCCTCAAGTACAATGAGCAGTTCTTC; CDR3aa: CASSLGLLKYNEQFF
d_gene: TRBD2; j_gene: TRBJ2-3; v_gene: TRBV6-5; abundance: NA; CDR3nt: TGTGCCAGCAGTCCTCTAGCGGGAGTGGAGGATACGCAGTATTTT; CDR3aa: CASSPLAGVEDTQYF
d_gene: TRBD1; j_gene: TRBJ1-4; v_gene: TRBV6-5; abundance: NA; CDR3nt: TGTGCCAGCAGTGGACAGGGGTTCGGTAATGAAAAACTGTTTTTT; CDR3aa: CASSGQGFGNEKLFF
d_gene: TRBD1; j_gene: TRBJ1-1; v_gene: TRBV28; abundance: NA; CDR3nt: TGTGCCAGCAGTATACCCACAGGGGTAACTGAAGCTTTCTTT; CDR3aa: CASSIPTGVTEAFF
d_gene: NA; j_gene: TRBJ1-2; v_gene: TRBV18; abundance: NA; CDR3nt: TGTGCCAGCTCACCACTCATGGATCCGAGACGGGGTGGCTACACCTTC; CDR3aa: CASSPLMDPRRGGYTF
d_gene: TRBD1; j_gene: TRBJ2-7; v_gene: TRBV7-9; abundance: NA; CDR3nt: TGTGCCAGCAGTCCGACAGGGGGCGCCTACGAGCAGTACTTC; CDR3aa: CASSPTGGAYEQYF
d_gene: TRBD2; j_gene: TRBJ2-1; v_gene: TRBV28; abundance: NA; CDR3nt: TGTGCCAGCAGGCCCCAACTAGCGGGATACAATGAGCAGTTCTTC; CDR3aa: CASRPQLAGYNEQFF
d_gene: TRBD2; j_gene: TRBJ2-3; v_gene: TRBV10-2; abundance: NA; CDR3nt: TGCGCCAGCAGTGGGGGGACTAGCGGGGAAAGAGGGATTACTTTGGATACGCAGTATTTT; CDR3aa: CASSGGTSGERGITLDTQYF
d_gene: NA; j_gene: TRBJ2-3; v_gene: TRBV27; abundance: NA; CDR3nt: TGTGCCAGCCGGGACTCCGTATCAGATACGCAGTATTTT; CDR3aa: CASRDSVSDTQYF
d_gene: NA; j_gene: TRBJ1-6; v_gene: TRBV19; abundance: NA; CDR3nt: TGTGCCAGTAGCCACAACAATTCACCCCTCCACTTT; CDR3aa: CASSHNNSPLHF
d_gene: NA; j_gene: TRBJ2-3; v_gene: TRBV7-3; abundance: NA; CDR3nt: TGTGCCAGCAGCAAGGGATGGGAAGATACGCAGTATTTT; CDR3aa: CASSKGWEDTQYF
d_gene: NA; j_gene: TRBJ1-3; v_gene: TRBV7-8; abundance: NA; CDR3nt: TGTGCCAGCAGCTTAGGGACAGCCGGAAACACCATATATTTT; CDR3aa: CASSLGTAGNTIYF
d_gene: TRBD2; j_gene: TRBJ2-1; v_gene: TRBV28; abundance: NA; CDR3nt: TGTGCCAGCAGTCCCCCTCCCCTACTAGCGGGAGGGCCTAATGAGCAGTTCTTC; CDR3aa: CASSPPPLLAGGPNEQFF
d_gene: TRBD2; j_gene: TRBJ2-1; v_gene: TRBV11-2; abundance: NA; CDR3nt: TGTGCCAGCAGCTTATCCCTAGCGGGAGAATCTGAGCAGTTCTTC; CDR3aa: CASSLSLAGESEQFF
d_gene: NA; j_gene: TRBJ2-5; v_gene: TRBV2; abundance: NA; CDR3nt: TGTGCCAGCGCCGAAGGGACGACCCAGTACTTC; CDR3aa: CASAEGTTQYF
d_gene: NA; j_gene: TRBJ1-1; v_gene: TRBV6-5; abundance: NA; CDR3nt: TGTGCCAGCAGTTTCTCGTCGGAGGGCACTGAAGCTTTCTTT; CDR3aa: CASSFSSEGTEAFF
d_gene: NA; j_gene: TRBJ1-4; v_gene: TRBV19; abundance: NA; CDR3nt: TGTGCCAGTCAGAGGGGACGGGATGAAAAACTGTTTTTT; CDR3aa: CASQRGRDEKLFF
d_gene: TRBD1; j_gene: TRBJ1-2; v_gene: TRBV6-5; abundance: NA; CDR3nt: TGTGCCAGCAGACTTGACAGGGCTAACTATGGCTACACCTTC; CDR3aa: CASRLDRANYGYTF